Listed here are 18 T cell receptor beta chains from one sample, sequenced in a study of CXCR3-negative and CXCR3-positive naive CD8 T cells. Preparation of TRB cDNA libraries relied on 5' RACE carrying UMI labels. TCRdb re-called the 5' RACE reads; one entry per CDR3 protein, DNA not given. Its clone listing holds some 140,000 distinct CDR3 sequences. These TCRs are of unknown antigen specificity. Study observations and caveats: Hydrophobicity was higher for TRB CDR3s found in CXCR3-positive naive cells than in CXCR3-negative naive cells.

The material sequenced was naive CXCR3+ CD8+ T cells from blood. Subset given: CD45RO-CCR7+CD27+CD95- naive CD8+ T cells expressing CXCR3 (TNR3+). These receptors were collected from a human donor in good health. Some clones in this sample may be carry-over from other donors' samples.

This chain uses TRBV7-9 with TRBJ2-2. Germline CDR1 reads SEHNR; CDR2 reads FQNEAQ (reference sequence). This CDR3 has 12 residues. This CDR3 reads CAARRDTGELFF.

V usage is TRBV29-1 and J usage is TRBJ2-5. The CDR3 is 13 amino acids. Germline CDR1 SQVTM, CDR2 ANQGSEA. The CDR3 loop is CSVQQADQETQYF.

This rearrangement joins TRBV5-1 to TRBJ2-2. CDR1 is SGHRS, CDR2 YFSETQ, per germline. The CDR3 loop spans 13 amino acids. The chain's CDR3 is CASSEPNTGELFF.

J is TRBJ2-7 and V is TRBV7-8; TCRdb picks TRBD1, but there is no DNA to check that call. Germline V gives CDR1 SGHVS, CDR2 FQNEAQ. This CDR3 is built from 17 residues. The CDR3 is CASSLSRTGESSYEQYF.

This rearrangement joins TRBV29-1 to TRBJ2-2. The CDR3 extends over 12 amino acids. Germline V gene data show CDR1 as SQVTM and CDR2 as ANQGSEA. CDR3 loop: CSVEVGFRELFF.

The rearrangement joins TRBV19 to TRBJ1-5; the D call of TRBD1 rests on TCRdb alone, since no DNA is present to check it. This CDR3 has 14 amino acids. The germline gives CDR1 LNHDA, CDR2 SQIVND (reference sequence). The chain's CDR3 is CASNWGIGNQPQHF.

The V and J genes are TRBV20-1 and TRBJ2-1; TCRdb's assignment of TRBD2 cannot be checked, as there is no DNA. The CDR3 spans 16 residues. CDR1 and CDR2 from the germline V gene are DFQATT and SNEGSKA (reference sequence). CDR3 sequence: CSARDSGGAYYNEQFF.

The chain combines TRBV12-3 or TRBV12-4 with TRBJ2-5. The CDR3 is 13 amino acids. The chain's CDR3 is CASSGQAEETQYF.

The chain combines TRBV28 with TRBJ1-1; TCRdb proposes TRBD1, but this gene call is untestable without DNA. CDR3 length: 14 amino acids. In germline, CDR1 is MDHEN, CDR2 SYDVKM. The CDR3: CASSREGVYTEAFF.

The chain joins TRBV21-1 to TRBJ2-5; TCRdb returns TRBD2, unconfirmable since there is no DNA. TRBV21-1 is a pseudogene. The CDR3 length is 16 residues. The CDR3 sequence: CASSADCSGVQETQYF.

The chain couples TRBV29-1 to TRBJ2-7. CDR1 and CDR2 from the germline V gene are SQVTM and ANQGSEA. The CDR3 has 13 amino acids. The CDR3 sequence is CSVELRRSYEQYF.

The genes are TRBV5-1 and TRBJ2-1; absent DNA, TCRdb's TRBD2 call cannot be checked. This CDR3 spans 15 amino acids. Germline CDR1 reads SGHRS; CDR2 reads YFSETQ. This CDR3 reads CASSETSGGIDEQFF. The whole variable domain, filled in from reference TRBV5-1 and TRBJ2-1, reads KAGVTQTPRYLIKTRGQQVTLSCSPISGHRSVSWYQQTPGQGLQFLFEYFSETQRNKGNFPGRFSGRQFSNSRSEMNVSTLELGDSALYLCASSETSGGIDEQFFGPGTRLTVL.

The genes are TRBV18 and TRBJ2-7. Germline V gene sequence: CDR1 KGHSH, CDR2 LQKENI. The CDR3 is 12 residues long. This CDR3 is CASSYPNHEQYF.

J is TRBJ2-2 and V is TRBV7-2; the D call of TRBD2 rests on TCRdb alone, since no DNA is present to check it. CDR1 is SGHTA and CDR2 is FQGNSA in the germline V gene. There are 17 residues in the CDR3. The CDR3: CASSLWTSGVNTGELFF.

The chain couples TRBV4-1 to TRBJ1-1; TCRdb selects TRBD1, and the lack of DNA leaves this call unchecked. The CDR3 totals 14 residues. From germline, CDR1 is MGHRA and CDR2 YSYEKL. Here the CDR3 reads CASSWDSRLAEAFF.

The rearrangement uses TRBV5-1 and TRBJ1-1; without DNA, the TCRdb call of TRBD1 cannot be checked. The CDR3 is made up of 15 amino acids. In germline, CDR1 is SGHRS, CDR2 YFSETQ. This chain's CDR3 is CASSLETGMNTEAFF.

This rearrangement joins TRBV7-9 to TRBJ1-1. The CDR3 loop spans 12 amino acids. The V gene's germline CDR1 is SEHNR and CDR2 FQNEAQ (reference sequence). This CDR3 reads CASSLVFGEAFF.

The chain combines TRBV28 with TRBJ1-6. Germline loops: CDR1 MDHEN, CDR2 SYDVKM. The length of the CDR3 is 13 residues. The CDR3 spells CASSQWEGSPLHF.